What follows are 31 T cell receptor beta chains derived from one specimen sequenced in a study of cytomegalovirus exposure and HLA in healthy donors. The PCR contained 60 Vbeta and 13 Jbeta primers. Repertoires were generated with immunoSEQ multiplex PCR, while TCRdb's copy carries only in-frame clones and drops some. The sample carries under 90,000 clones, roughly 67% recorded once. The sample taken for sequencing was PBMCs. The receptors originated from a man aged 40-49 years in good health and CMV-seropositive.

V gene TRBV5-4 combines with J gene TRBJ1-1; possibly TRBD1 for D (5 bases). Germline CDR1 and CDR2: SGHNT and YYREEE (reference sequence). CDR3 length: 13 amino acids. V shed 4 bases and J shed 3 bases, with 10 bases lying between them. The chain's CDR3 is CASSARVDTEAFF. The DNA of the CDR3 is TGTGCCAGCAGCGCCAGGGTGGACACTGAAGCTTTCTTT.

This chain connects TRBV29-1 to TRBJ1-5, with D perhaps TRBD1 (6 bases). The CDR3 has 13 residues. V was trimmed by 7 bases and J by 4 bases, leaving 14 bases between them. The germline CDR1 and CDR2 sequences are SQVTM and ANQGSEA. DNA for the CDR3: TGCAGCGCCGGGGGGGCGATGAATCAGCCCCAGCATTTT. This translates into CSAGGAMNQPQHF.

As DNA, the CDR3 is TGCGCCAGCACAACAGACTCCCAGGCGGGTGGCTACACCTTC. It codes for CASTTDSQAGGYTF. The rearrangement links TRBV5-1 to TRBJ1-2; no clear D. V was clipped by 6 bases and J by 7 bases, with 19 bases between them. The CDR3 covers 14 residues. The germline CDR1 and CDR2 sequences are SGHRS and YFSETQ.

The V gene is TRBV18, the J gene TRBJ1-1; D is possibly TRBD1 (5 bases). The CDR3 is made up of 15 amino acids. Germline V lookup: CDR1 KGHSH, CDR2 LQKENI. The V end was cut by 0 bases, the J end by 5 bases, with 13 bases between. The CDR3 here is CASSPPQGIRTEAFF. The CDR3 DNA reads TGTGCCAGCTCACCACCTCAGGGTATTAGAACTGAAGCTTTCTTT.

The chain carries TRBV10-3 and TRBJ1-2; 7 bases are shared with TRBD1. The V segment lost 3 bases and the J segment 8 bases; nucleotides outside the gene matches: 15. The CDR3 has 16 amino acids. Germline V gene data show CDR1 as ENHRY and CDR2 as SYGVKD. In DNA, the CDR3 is TGTGCCATCAGTGAATCCCCCCCGACAGGGAGACACGGCTACACCTTC. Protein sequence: CAISESPPTGRHGYTF.

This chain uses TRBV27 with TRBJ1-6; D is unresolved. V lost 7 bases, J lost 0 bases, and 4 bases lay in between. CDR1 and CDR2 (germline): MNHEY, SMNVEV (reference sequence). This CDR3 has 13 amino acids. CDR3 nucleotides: TGTGCCAGCACCTCCTCCTATAATTCACCCCTCCACTTT. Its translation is CASTSSYNSPLHF.

The CDR3 here is CASSQDRGWTEAFF. Written as DNA, the CDR3 is TGTGCCAGCAGTCAGGACAGGGGGTGGACTGAAGCTTTCTTT. The rearrangement uses TRBV6-1 and TRBJ1-1, with 10 nucleotides matching TRBD1. The V segment lost 5 bases and the J segment 5 bases; nucleotides outside the gene matches: 5. Germline V gene lookup returns CDR1 MNHNS and CDR2 SASEGT. The CDR3 is 14 residues long.

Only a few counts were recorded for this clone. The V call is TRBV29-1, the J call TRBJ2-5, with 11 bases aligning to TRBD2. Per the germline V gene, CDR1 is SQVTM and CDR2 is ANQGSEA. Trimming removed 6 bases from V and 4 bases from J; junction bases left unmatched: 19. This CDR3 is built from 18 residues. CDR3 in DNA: TGCAGCGTCCTTGGGACTAGCGGCAGAGTGTATCTCGGAGAGACCCAGTACTTC. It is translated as CSVLGTSGRVYLGETQYF.

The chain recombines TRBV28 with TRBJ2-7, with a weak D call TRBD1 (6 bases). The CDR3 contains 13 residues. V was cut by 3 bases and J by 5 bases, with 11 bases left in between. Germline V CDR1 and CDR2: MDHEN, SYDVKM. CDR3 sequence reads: CASSFVGGDEQYF. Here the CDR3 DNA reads TGTGCCAGCAGTTTCGTAGGGGGAGACGAGCAGTACTTC.

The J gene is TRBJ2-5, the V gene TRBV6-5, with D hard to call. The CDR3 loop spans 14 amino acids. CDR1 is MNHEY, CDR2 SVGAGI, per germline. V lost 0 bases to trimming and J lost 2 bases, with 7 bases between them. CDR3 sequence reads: CASSYSQAQETQYF. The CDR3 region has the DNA TGTGCCAGCAGTTACTCCCAGGCACAAGAGACCCAGTACTTC.

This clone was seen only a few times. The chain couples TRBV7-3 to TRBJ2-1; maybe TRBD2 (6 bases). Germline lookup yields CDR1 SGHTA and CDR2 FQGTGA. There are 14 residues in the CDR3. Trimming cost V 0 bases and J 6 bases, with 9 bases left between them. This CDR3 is CASSLTGGVNEQFF. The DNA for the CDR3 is TGTGCCAGCAGCTTAACGGGGGGAGTCAATGAGCAGTTCTTC.

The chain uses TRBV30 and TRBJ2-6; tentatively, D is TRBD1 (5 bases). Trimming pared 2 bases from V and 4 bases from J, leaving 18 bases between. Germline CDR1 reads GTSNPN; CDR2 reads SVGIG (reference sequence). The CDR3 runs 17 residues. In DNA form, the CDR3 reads TGTGCCTGGAGTACAACTGGGGCCCGGGCCGGGGCCAACGTCCTGACTTTC. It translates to CAWSTTGARAGANVLTF.

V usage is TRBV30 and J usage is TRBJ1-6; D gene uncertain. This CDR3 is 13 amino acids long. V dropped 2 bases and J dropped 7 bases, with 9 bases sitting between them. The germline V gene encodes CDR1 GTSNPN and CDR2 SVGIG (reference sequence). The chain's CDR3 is CAWSPQENSPLHF. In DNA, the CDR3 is TGTGCCTGGAGTCCTCAGGAAAATTCACCCCTCCACTTT.

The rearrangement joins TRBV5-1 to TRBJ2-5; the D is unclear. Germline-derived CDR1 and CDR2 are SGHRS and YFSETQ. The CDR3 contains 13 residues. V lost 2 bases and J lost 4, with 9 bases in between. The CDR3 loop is CASSFRVTETQYF. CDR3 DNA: TGCGCCAGCAGCTTCCGAGTAACAGAGACCCAGTACTTC.

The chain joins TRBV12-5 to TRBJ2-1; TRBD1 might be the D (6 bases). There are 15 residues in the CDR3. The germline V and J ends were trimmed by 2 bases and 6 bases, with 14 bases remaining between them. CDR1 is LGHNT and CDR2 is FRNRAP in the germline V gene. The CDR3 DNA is TGTGCTAGTGGTTTGCTACCAACAGGGTCCAATGAGCAGTTCTTC. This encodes CASGLLPTGSNEQFF.

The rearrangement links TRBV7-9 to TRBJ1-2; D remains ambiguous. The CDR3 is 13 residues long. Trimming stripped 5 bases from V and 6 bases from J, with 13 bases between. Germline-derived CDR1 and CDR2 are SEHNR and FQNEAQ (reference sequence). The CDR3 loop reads CASSTRAGDGYTF. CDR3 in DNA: TGTGCCAGCAGCACACGTGCCGGGGATGGCTACACCTTC.

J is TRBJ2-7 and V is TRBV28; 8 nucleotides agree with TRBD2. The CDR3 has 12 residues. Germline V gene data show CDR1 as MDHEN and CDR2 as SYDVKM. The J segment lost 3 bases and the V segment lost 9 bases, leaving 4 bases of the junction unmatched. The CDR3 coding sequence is TGTGCCAGTGAAGCGGGAGACTACGAGCAGTACTTC. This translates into CASEAGDYEQYF.

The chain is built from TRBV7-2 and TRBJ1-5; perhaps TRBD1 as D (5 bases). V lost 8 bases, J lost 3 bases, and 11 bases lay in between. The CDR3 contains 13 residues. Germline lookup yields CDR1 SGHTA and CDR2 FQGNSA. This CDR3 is CASGGDYNQPQHF. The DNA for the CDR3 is TGTGCCAGCGGGGGGGACTACAATCAGCCCCAGCATTTT. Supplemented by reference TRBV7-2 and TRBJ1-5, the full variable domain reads GAGVSQSPSNKVTEKGKDVELRCDPISGHTALYWYRQSLGQGLEFLIYFQGNSAPDKSGLPSDRFSAERTGGSVSTLTIQRTQQEDSAVYLCASGGDYNQPQHFGDGTRLSIL.

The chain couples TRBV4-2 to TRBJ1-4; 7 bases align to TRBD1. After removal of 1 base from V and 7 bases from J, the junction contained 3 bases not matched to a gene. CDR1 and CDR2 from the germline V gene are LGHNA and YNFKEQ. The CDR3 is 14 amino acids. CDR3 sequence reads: CASSQARGPEKLFF. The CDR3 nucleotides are TGTGCCAGCAGCCAAGCGAGGGGGCCTGAAAAACTGTTTTTT.

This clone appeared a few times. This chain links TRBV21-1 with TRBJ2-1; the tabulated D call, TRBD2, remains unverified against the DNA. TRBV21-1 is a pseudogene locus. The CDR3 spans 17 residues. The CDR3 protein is CASSKAPATSGLQEQFF. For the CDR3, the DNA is TGTGCCAGCAGCAAAGCGCCGGCGACTAGCGGGCTTCAAGAGCAGTTCTTC.

The CDR3 DNA follows: TGTGCCAGCAGTTCGGCCTTAGGGGGACCTTACAATGAGCAGTTCTTC. It is translated as CASSSALGGPYNEQFF. V gene TRBV6-5 combines with J gene TRBJ2-1; tentatively, D is TRBD1 (6 bases). This CDR3 has 16 residues. V was shortened by 4 bases and J by 4 bases, with 17 bases between the two germline ends. Germline CDR1 and CDR2: MNHEY and SVGAGI.

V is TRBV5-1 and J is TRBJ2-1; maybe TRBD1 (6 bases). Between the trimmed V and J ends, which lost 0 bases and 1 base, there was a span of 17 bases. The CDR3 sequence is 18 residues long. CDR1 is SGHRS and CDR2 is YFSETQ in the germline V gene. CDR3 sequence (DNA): TGCGCCAGCAGCTTGGACCAGGGGCGGCAACATTCCTACAATGAGCAGTTCTTC. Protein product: CASSLDQGRQHSYNEQFF.

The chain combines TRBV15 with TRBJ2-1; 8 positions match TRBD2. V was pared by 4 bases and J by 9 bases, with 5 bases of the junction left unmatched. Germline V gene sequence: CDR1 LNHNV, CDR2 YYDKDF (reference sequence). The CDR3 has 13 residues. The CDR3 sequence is CATSITSGFEQFF. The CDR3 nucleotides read TGTGCCACCAGCATCACTAGCGGCTTTGAGCAGTTCTTC. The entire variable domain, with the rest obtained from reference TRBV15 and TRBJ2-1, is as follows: DAMVIQNPRYQVTQFGKPVTLSCSQTLNHNVMYWYQQKSSQAPKLLFHYYDKDFNNEADTPDNFQSRRPNTSFCFLDIRSPGLGDTAMYLCATSITSGFEQFFGPGTRLTVL.

The CDR3 here is CASSQLAGNRNEQFF. For the CDR3, the DNA is TGTGCCAGCAGCCAACTAGCGGGGAATAGGAATGAGCAGTTCTTC. The V and J genes are TRBV7-2 and TRBJ2-1; 10 bases align to TRBD2. CDR1 SGHTA and CDR2 FQGNSA come from the germline V gene. The CDR3 spans 15 residues. V lost 5 bases to trimming and J lost 7 bases; unmatched junction nucleotides: 8.

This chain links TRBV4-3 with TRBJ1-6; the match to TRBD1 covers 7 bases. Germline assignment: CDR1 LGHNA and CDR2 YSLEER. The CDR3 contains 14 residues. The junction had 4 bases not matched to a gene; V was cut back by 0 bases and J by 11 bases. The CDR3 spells CASSQERGHAPLHF. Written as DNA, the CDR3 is TGCGCCAGCAGCCAAGAGAGGGGGCACGCACCCCTCCACTTT.

The CDR3 coding sequence is TGCAGCGTTTACCCGTGGGGGGGGACTAGTCACACCGGGGAGCTGTTTTTT. It encodes CSVYPWGGTSHTGELFF. This rearrangement joins TRBV29-1 to TRBJ2-2; 8 bases are a match to TRBD2. CDR3 size: 17 residues. J was trimmed by 3 bases and V by 5 bases; bases with no gene match: 14. Looked up from germline, CDR1 is SQVTM and CDR2 is ANQGSEA.

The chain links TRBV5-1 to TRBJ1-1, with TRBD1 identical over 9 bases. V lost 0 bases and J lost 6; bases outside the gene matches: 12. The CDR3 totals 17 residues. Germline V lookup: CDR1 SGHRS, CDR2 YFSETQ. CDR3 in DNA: TGCGCCAGCAGCTTGGACTTTTCCGGGACAGGGAGACCTGAAGCTTTCTTT. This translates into CASSLDFSGTGRPEAFF.

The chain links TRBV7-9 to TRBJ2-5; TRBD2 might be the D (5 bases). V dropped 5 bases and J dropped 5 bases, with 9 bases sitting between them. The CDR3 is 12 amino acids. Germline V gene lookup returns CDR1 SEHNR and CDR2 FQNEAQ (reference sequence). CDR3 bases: TGTGCCAGCAGCCCCTGGACTGAGACCCAGTACTTC. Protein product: CASSPWTETQYF.

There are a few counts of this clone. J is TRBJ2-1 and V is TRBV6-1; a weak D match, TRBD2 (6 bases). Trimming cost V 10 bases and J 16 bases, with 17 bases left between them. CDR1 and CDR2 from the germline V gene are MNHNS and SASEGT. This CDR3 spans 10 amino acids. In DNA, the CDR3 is TGTGCCAACGGGGACGGGAGAACCTTCTTC. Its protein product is CANGDGRTFF.

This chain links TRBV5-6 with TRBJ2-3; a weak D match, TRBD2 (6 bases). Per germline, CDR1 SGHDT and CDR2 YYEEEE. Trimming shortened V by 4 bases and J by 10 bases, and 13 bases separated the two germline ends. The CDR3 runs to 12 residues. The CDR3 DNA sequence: TGTGCCAGCAGCCTACCGACGGGAGCGCAGTATTTT. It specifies CASSLPTGAQYF.

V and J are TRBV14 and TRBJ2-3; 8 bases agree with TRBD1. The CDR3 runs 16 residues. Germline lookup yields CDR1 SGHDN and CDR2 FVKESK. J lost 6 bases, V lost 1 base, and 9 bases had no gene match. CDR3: CASSQVGQGAGDTQYF. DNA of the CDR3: TGTGCCAGCAGCCAAGTTGGCCAGGGGGCCGGTGATACGCAGTATTTT.